This T cell receptor beta chain appears in the sequencing data of a study of T cell changes during pregnancy in multiple sclerosis. Clones were sequenced by immunoSEQ multiplex PCR, and TCRdb holds only the in-frame ones, with some missing. The sample lists 60,000 to 65,000 clones; 90% were seen once. Germline-derived CDR1 and CDR2 are SNHLY and FYNNEI. The CDR3 is made up of 18 amino acids. V shed 6 bases, J shed 2 bases, and the junction held 14 bases outside the gene matches. This TCR derives from a female donor in good health, enrolled as a control in a pregnancy study. The rearrangement joins TRBV2 to TRBJ2-3; TRBD2 agrees at 10 bases. The sample consisted of peripheral blood, taken in the second trimester of pregnancy. CDR3: CASRVPKSGGGYTDTQYF. CDR3 DNA: TGTGCCAGCAGGGTCCCCAAAAGCGGGGGGGGGTACACAGATACGCAGTATTTT.